This is a list of T cell receptor beta chains from one sample in a study of cytomegalovirus exposure and HLA in healthy donors. The table came from immunoSEQ multiplex PCR; TCRdb's copy has only in-frame clones and leaves some out. The table lists 200,000 or so clones, 78% of them singletons, with 6% in the top ten. The sequencing sample was made of PBMCs. These receptors came from a woman younger than 45 in good health and CMV-seropositive. Both conserved end residues are part of each CDR3. A D gene is named only where the DNA matches it firmly. Clone size is not always given. Where it is, it says once, few, many or a class for expanded clones.

v_call: TRBV2; clone_size: -; d_call: -; j_call: TRBJ2-7; cdr3_nt: TGTGCCAGCAGTGTTTATCGGGGTTACGAGCAGTACTTC; cdr3_aa: CASSVYRGYEQYF
v_call: TRBV7-9; clone_size: -; d_call: TRBD1; j_call: TRBJ1-2; cdr3_nt: TGTGCCAGCAGCTCCCCCGGGACAGCCTATGGCTACACCTTC; cdr3_aa: CASSSPGTAYGYTF
v_call: TRBV7-6; clone_size: -; d_call: TRBD1; j_call: TRBJ2-3; cdr3_nt: TGTGCCAGCAGGCGTACAGGGGCTAGCACAGATACGCAGTATTTT; cdr3_aa: CASRRTGASTDTQYF
v_call: TRBV15; clone_size: few; d_call: -; j_call: TRBJ1-1; cdr3_nt: TGTGCCACCAGCAGAGTAAAGGGGATGAACACTGAAGCTTTCTTT; cdr3_aa: CATSRVKGMNTEAFF
v_call: TRBV18; clone_size: -; d_call: TRBD2; j_call: TRBJ2-7; cdr3_nt: TGTGCCAGCTCACCTTTAGCGGGAGCAAGGGAAGCCACCGAGCAGTACTTC; cdr3_aa: CASSPLAGAREATEQYF
v_call: TRBV5-1; clone_size: -; d_call: TRBD1; j_call: TRBJ1-1; cdr3_nt: TGCGCCAGCAGGCCCCCGGGACAGGGGAACACTGAAGCTTTCTTT; cdr3_aa: CASRPPGQGNTEAFF
v_call: TRBV10-3; clone_size: -; d_call: TRBD1; j_call: TRBJ1-5; cdr3_nt: TGTGCCATTTCCCGGGACAGGGACAATCAGCCCCAGCATTTT; cdr3_aa: CAISRDRDNQPQHF
v_call: TRBV7-6; clone_size: -; d_call: -; j_call: TRBJ2-2; cdr3_nt: TGTGCCAGCAGCAAACAGGGCTCGAACACCGGGGAGCTGTTTTTT; cdr3_aa: CASSKQGSNTGELFF
v_call: TRBV5-6; clone_size: -; d_call: TRBD1; j_call: TRBJ2-1; cdr3_nt: TGTGCCAGCTTAGGAACCGGGACAGCCGACAATGAGCAGTTCTTC; cdr3_aa: CASLGTGTADNEQFF
v_call: TRBV18; clone_size: -; d_call: TRBD1; j_call: TRBJ2-7; cdr3_nt: TGTGCCAGCTCACCACTTCGAGACAGGGGTCAATACGAGCAGTACTTC; cdr3_aa: CASSPLRDRGQYEQYF
v_call: TRBV27; clone_size: -; d_call: -; j_call: TRBJ2-5; cdr3_nt: TGTGCCAGCAGGACGACAGGCGTCCAAGAGACCCAGTACTTC; cdr3_aa: CASRTTGVQETQYF
v_call: TRBV15; clone_size: -; d_call: TRBD2; j_call: TRBJ2-7; cdr3_nt: TGTGCCACCAGCAGAGGACTAGCGGGCTCCTACGAGCAGTACTTC; cdr3_aa: CATSRGLAGSYEQYF
v_call: TRBV11-2; clone_size: -; d_call: -; j_call: TRBJ2-6; cdr3_nt: TGTGCCAGCAGCTTAGCTTCTCTCCCCAGTGGGGCCAACGTCCTGACTTTC; cdr3_aa: CASSLASLPSGANVLTF
v_call: TRBV7-9; clone_size: few; d_call: -; j_call: TRBJ1-6; cdr3_nt: TGTGCCAGCAGCTTAGCACCGGGTTCCTATAATTCACCCCTCCACTTT; cdr3_aa: CASSLAPGSYNSPLHF
v_call: TRBV5-6; clone_size: once; d_call: TRBD1; j_call: TRBJ1-2; cdr3_nt: TGTGCCAGCAGCCCCGACAGGGGAAGCTACTATGGCTACACCTTC; cdr3_aa: CASSPDRGSYYGYTF
v_call: TRBV7-8; clone_size: -; d_call: -; j_call: TRBJ1-2; cdr3_nt: TGTGCCAGCAGCTTGGACAGACCAAACTATGGCTACACCTTC; cdr3_aa: CASSLDRPNYGYTF
v_call: TRBV6-5; clone_size: -; d_call: -; j_call: TRBJ2-7; cdr3_nt: TGTGCCAGCAGTTACCGGACAGCTTCCTACGAGCAGTACTTC; cdr3_aa: CASSYRTASYEQYF
v_call: TRBV2; clone_size: few; d_call: -; j_call: TRBJ1-1; cdr3_nt: TGTGCCAGCAGGGGAGCTGAAGCTTTCTTT; cdr3_aa: CASRGAEAFF
v_call: TRBV10-1; clone_size: -; d_call: TRBD2; j_call: TRBJ2-1; cdr3_nt: TGCGCCAGCAGTTCGGGACTAGGAGGCAATGAGCAGTTCTTC; cdr3_aa: CASSSGLGGNEQFF
v_call: TRBV5-6; clone_size: -; d_call: -; j_call: TRBJ2-2; cdr3_nt: TGTGCCAGCAGCTTGTTTCGGACAGATACCGGGGAGCTGTTTTTT; cdr3_aa: CASSLFRTDTGELFF
v_call: TRBV28; clone_size: -; d_call: -; j_call: TRBJ2-7; cdr3_nt: TGTGCCAGCAGCCCAGCCCTCCAGGTTTTCTACGAGCAGTACTTC; cdr3_aa: CASSPALQVFYEQYF
v_call: TRBV15; clone_size: -; d_call: -; j_call: TRBJ1-6; cdr3_nt: TGTGCCACCAGCAGAGATCGGGGAGGGTCGGGTAATTCACCCCTCCACTTT; cdr3_aa: CATSRDRGGSGNSPLHF
v_call: TRBV21-1; clone_size: -; d_call: -; j_call: TRBJ1-1; cdr3_nt: TGTGCCAGCAGCGTATGGCAGTTCGAAGCTTTCTTT; cdr3_aa: CASSVWQFEAFF
v_call: TRBV6-6; clone_size: -; d_call: -; j_call: TRBJ1-1; cdr3_nt: TGTGCCAGCACCGCCGCTCTAGGCGAAGGGAACACTGAAGCTTTCTTT; cdr3_aa: CASTAALGEGNTEAFF
v_call: TRBV6-1; clone_size: -; d_call: -; j_call: TRBJ1-2; cdr3_nt: TGTGCCAGCAGTGTGGCCAGGGAAGACCCCTTCTATGGCTACACCTTC; cdr3_aa: CASSVAREDPFYGYTF
v_call: TRBV6-5; clone_size: few; d_call: TRBD1; j_call: TRBJ2-7; cdr3_nt: TGTGCCAGCAGTTACGACAGGGGCTACGAGCAGTACTTC; cdr3_aa: CASSYDRGYEQYF
v_call: TRBV11-2; clone_size: few; d_call: TRBD1; j_call: TRBJ1-5; cdr3_nt: TGTGCCAGCAGTATTAATCCGGGACAGGGCAATCAGCCCCAGCATTTT; cdr3_aa: CASSINPGQGNQPQHF
v_call: TRBV29-1; clone_size: -; d_call: TRBD1; j_call: TRBJ1-3; cdr3_nt: TGCAGCGCTTTTGACAGGGGTCCGGAGGGAAACACCATATATTTT; cdr3_aa: CSAFDRGPEGNTIYF
v_call: TRBV10-2; clone_size: few; d_call: TRBD2; j_call: TRBJ2-3; cdr3_nt: TGCGCCAGCAGTGAGTCGGGGGGGTTTCCTGATACGCAGTATTTT; cdr3_aa: CASSESGGFPDTQYF
v_call: TRBV6-4; clone_size: once; d_call: -; j_call: TRBJ2-1; cdr3_nt: TGTGCCAGCAGTGACAACCACGGTAGCTCCTACAATGAGCAGTTCTTC; cdr3_aa: CASSDNHGSSYNEQFF
v_call: TRBV7-9; clone_size: once; d_call: -; j_call: TRBJ1-5; cdr3_nt: TGTGCCAGCAGCTTAGCGGACAGTAGGCAGCCCCAGCATTTT; cdr3_aa: CASSLADSRQPQHF
v_call: TRBV2; clone_size: -; d_call: TRBD1; j_call: TRBJ2-3; cdr3_nt: TGTGCCAGCAGGGTGGGACAGGGAACAGATACGCAGTATTTT; cdr3_aa: CASRVGQGTDTQYF
v_call: TRBV19; clone_size: -; d_call: -; j_call: TRBJ2-4; cdr3_nt: TGTGGCTGCTTCCGCTATCTAGCCAAAAACATTCAGTACTTC; cdr3_aa: CGCFRYLAKNIQYF
v_call: TRBV10-1; clone_size: -; d_call: -; j_call: TRBJ2-1; cdr3_nt: TGCGCCAGCAGTGGCGACCCCAAGCGGACCAGCTCCTACAATGAGCAGTTCTTC; cdr3_aa: CASSGDPKRTSSYNEQFF
v_call: TRBV2; clone_size: -; d_call: -; j_call: TRBJ2-5; cdr3_nt: TGTGCCAGCAGTCCAAATGCGTTGGAGACCCAGTACTTC; cdr3_aa: CASSPNALETQYF
v_call: TRBV6-5; clone_size: few; d_call: TRBD1; j_call: TRBJ2-3; cdr3_nt: TGTGCCAGCAGGGACAGGGGGACAGATACGCAGTATTTT; cdr3_aa: CASRDRGTDTQYF
v_call: TRBV10-1; clone_size: -; d_call: -; j_call: TRBJ2-1; cdr3_nt: TGCGCCAGCAGTGAGTCCCGGAGCCAGCCCACCCCCTACAATGAGCAGTTCTTC; cdr3_aa: CASSESRSQPTPYNEQFF
v_call: TRBV7-6; clone_size: -; d_call: -; j_call: TRBJ2-5; cdr3_nt: TGTGCCAGCAGTTCAGAGGAAGGGGAAGAGACCCAGTACTTC; cdr3_aa: CASSSEEGEETQYF
v_call: TRBV27; clone_size: -; d_call: -; j_call: TRBJ1-2; cdr3_nt: TGTGCCAGCAGTAGGGGCCAGGGGCGAGGCTACACCTTC; cdr3_aa: CASSRGQGRGYTF
v_call: TRBV27; clone_size: -; d_call: TRBD1; j_call: TRBJ1-1; cdr3_nt: TGTGCCAGCAATTACAGGGGGAAAGCTTTCTTT; cdr3_aa: CASNYRGKAFF
v_call: TRBV29-1; clone_size: -; d_call: TRBD2; j_call: TRBJ2-1; cdr3_nt: TGCAGCGTTGTGGGCGGGAGCTACAATGAGCAGTTCTTC; cdr3_aa: CSVVGGSYNEQFF
v_call: TRBV4-1; clone_size: once; d_call: -; j_call: TRBJ2-7; cdr3_nt: TGCGCCAGCAGCCAGAATGTAATGCGCGAGCAGTACTTC; cdr3_aa: CASSQNVMREQYF
v_call: TRBV6-1; clone_size: -; d_call: TRBD1; j_call: TRBJ1-6; cdr3_nt: TGTGCCAGCAGCGTCGACAGGGGAAGGTCACCCCTCCACTTT; cdr3_aa: CASSVDRGRSPLHF
v_call: TRBV29-1; clone_size: few; d_call: -; j_call: TRBJ2-1; cdr3_nt: TGCAGCGTTGAAGGCGGAGGACAGTATCCCAATGAGCAGTTCTTC; cdr3_aa: CSVEGGGQYPNEQFF
v_call: TRBV28; clone_size: -; d_call: TRBD1; j_call: TRBJ1-4; cdr3_nt: TGTGCCAGCAGTTCGACAGGGCTTAAGGAAAAACTGTTTTTT; cdr3_aa: CASSSTGLKEKLFF
v_call: TRBV9; clone_size: -; d_call: -; j_call: TRBJ2-5; cdr3_nt: TGTGCCAGCAGCCTCGGGGGTCAAGAGACCCAGTACTTC; cdr3_aa: CASSLGGQETQYF
v_call: TRBV5-6; clone_size: -; d_call: -; j_call: TRBJ1-2; cdr3_nt: TGTGCCAGCAGCTTCGTTGCATGGGGGGGTGGCTACACCTTC; cdr3_aa: CASSFVAWGGGYTF
v_call: TRBV13; clone_size: -; d_call: -; j_call: TRBJ1-2; cdr3_nt: TGTGCCAGCAGCTTAGTGTCCGCAGGTCAGGGCTACACCTTC; cdr3_aa: CASSLVSAGQGYTF
v_call: TRBV9; clone_size: -; d_call: -; j_call: TRBJ2-7; cdr3_nt: TGTGCCAGCAGCGTAGGTTCAGGTGGCTACGAGCAGTACTTC; cdr3_aa: CASSVGSGGYEQYF